The entry that follows covers one TCR beta chain sequence. Germline assignment: CDR1 MDHEN and CDR2 SYDVKM. Unmatched junction bases numbered 5, after V lost 2 bases and J lost 0 bases. The CDR3 is made up of 16 amino acids. The data were obtained in a study of T-cell reconstitution after alpha-beta-depleted transplantation in children. It was with unique molecular identifiers that the TCRbeta library was prepared. TCRdb analysed the PCR reads with MiXCR anew, one entry per CDR3 protein. The sample lists around 400,000 distinct CDR3 sequences, around 21% seen once, with approximately 3.8% in the top ten.

The material sequenced was PBMCs from the stem cell graft donor, taken from the stem cell graft. The chain couples TRBV28 to TRBJ2-7; TRBD1 matches 9 bases. This TCR came from a human donor who donated a stem cell graft to a child with acute myeloid leukemia. CDR3 region: CASSLHPGQGSYEQYF. The DNA for the CDR3 is TGTGCCAGCAGTTTACACCCGGGACAGGGCTCCTACGAGCAGTACTTC. The whole variable domain, remainder taken from reference TRBV28 and TRBJ2-7, is DVKVTQSSRYLVKRTGEKVFLECVQDMDHENMFWYRQDPGLGLRLIYFSYDVKMKEKGDIPEGYSVSREKKERFSLILESASTNQTSMYLCASSLHPGQGSYEQYFGPGTRLTVT.